Each of the 16 T cell receptor beta chains below was sequenced from the same sample in a study of human T cells and chemical hapten exposure. Extraction of total RNA was performed on unfractionated whole blood. TCRdb fed the 5' RACE reads into MiXCR, producing one record per CDR3 protein. Of about 140,000 distinct CDR3 sequences listed, around 4% are singletons. The receptors shown here come from a female donor in good health.

This clonotype was detected many times. This sequence joins TRBV27 and TRBJ2-7; 13 bases fit TRBD2. Trimming took 6 bases from V and 5 from J; bases not matched to a gene: 7. Germline CDR1 reads MNHEY; CDR2 reads SMNVEV (reference sequence). The CDR3 loop spans 15 amino acids. The CDR3 nucleotides are TGTGCCAGCAGCGGACTAGCGGGGGCCGAAGACGAGCAGTACTTC. Protein sequence: CASSGLAGAEDEQYF.

This clonotype was recorded a few times. The chain recombines TRBV20-1 with TRBJ1-4; TRBD1 matches 8 bases. This CDR3 is 13 amino acids long. Germline-derived CDR1 and CDR2 are DFQATT and SNEGSKA (reference sequence). J was trimmed by 7 bases and V by 3 bases; bases with no gene match: 4. CDR3 nucleotides: TGCAGTGCTAGGTCTGGACAGGGTGAAAAACTGTTTTTT. It specifies CSARSGQGEKLFF.

There are many counts of this clonotype. The genes are TRBV6-5 and TRBJ2-7; TRBD2 might be the D (6 bases). Trimming pared 2 bases from V and 3 bases from J, leaving 11 bases between. Germline CDR1 and CDR2: MNHEY and SVGAGI. CDR3 length: 14 residues. The DNA of the CDR3 is TGTGCCAGCAGTTACGGAGGGTCGGGCTACGAGCAGTACTTC. It codes for CASSYGGSGYEQYF.

There are a few counts of this clonotype. This sequence joins TRBV4-2 and TRBJ2-2, with TRBD2 matching over 8 bases. CDR3 length equals 19 residues. The germline gives CDR1 LGHNA, CDR2 YNFKEQ. V shed 0 bases and J 6 bases; nucleotides not matched to a gene: 15. The CDR3 loop reads CASSQDSSRTSMGAGELFF. In DNA, the CDR3 is TGTGCCAGCAGCCAAGATTCCTCACGGACTAGCATGGGGGCCGGGGAGCTGTTTTTT.

This clonotype has at least ten counts. The chain employs TRBV20-1 and TRBJ1-2; D unclear. The CDR3 has 11 amino acids. The germline V gene has CDR1 DFQATT and CDR2 SNEGSKA (reference sequence). The V end lost 2 bases, the J end lost 9 bases, and 10 bases lay between the germline ends. CDR3 amino acids: CSARIRRSYTF. The CDR3 nucleotides read TGCAGTGCTAGAATACGGAGGAGCTACACCTTC.

This clonotype was recorded at least ten times. The chain carries TRBV28 and TRBJ1-1, with D tentatively TRBD1 (5 bases). Trimming removed 6 bases from V and 3 bases from J, with 14 bases in between. Germline V gives CDR1 MDHEN, CDR2 SYDVKM. The CDR3 has 14 residues. The CDR3 DNA sequence: TGTGCCAGCAGGGAGGGCCCGGGGGACACTGAAGCTTTCTTT. Its protein product is CASREGPGDTEAFF.

The chain employs TRBV7-2 and TRBJ1-4; no clear D gene. The V gene's germline CDR1 is SGHTA and CDR2 FQGNSA. V was trimmed by 2 bases and J by 5 bases, leaving 27 bases between them. CDR3 length equals 20 residues. The CDR3 DNA sequence: TGTGCCAGCAGCTTAAATTCCCTCCGCGCCTCCCGGACCCGGAATGAAAAACTGTTTTTT. It translates to CASSLNSLRASRTRNEKLFF.

With regard to this clonotype: Possible read error: a much larger clone is one base away. This chain links TRBV6-5 with TRBJ1-1; D is unresolved. This CDR3 contains 14 residues. Germline V gives CDR1 MNHEY, CDR2 SVGAGI. DNA for the CDR3: TGTGCCAGCAGTTACCAGCAGGAGAACACTGAAGCTTCCTTT. Translating gives CASSYQQENTEASF.

This clonotype came up a few times. The chain uses TRBV24-1 and TRBJ2-2; D unclear. CDR1 KGHDR and CDR2 SFDVKD come from the germline V gene. The germline V and J ends were trimmed by 2 bases and 4 bases, with 7 bases remaining between them. CDR3 length equals 14 residues. For the CDR3, the DNA is TGTGCCACCAGTGATTGGGTGTCCACCGGGGAGCTGTTTTTT. The encoded protein is CATSDWVSTGELFF.

J is TRBJ1-1 and V is TRBV29-1; D gene unclear. V lost 8 bases, J lost 0 bases, and 10 bases lay in between. This CDR3 region has 12 residues. Germline-derived CDR1 and CDR2 are SQVTM and ANQGSEA. CDR3 coding DNA: TGCAGCATGACACCTTTGAACACTGAAGCTTTCTTT. Residues: CSMTPLNTEAFF.

Many counts were recorded for this clonotype. The gene calls are TRBV7-2 and TRBJ2-7; 11 nucleotides align to TRBD2. Germline CDR1 reads SGHTA; CDR2 reads FQGNSA. After removal of 2 bases from V and 7 bases from J, the junction contained 10 bases not matched to a gene. The CDR3 sequence is 16 residues long. The CDR3 DNA is TGTGCCAGCAGCTTATGGTTAGCGGGGGGGCCCAAGGAGCAGTACTTC. Translation: CASSLWLAGGPKEQYF.

This clonotype was counted many times. The CDR3 nucleotides read TGTGCCAGCAGCCAAGTAGCGGGGGGAGGATGGGATGAGCAGTTCTTC. Its translation is CASSQVAGGGWDEQFF. The chain combines TRBV4-2 with TRBJ2-1, with 10 positions matching TRBD2. The CDR3 spans 16 residues. J gave up 8 bases and V 1 base, and 8 bases lay outside the gene matches. Per the germline V gene, CDR1 is LGHNA and CDR2 is YNFKEQ.

This clonotype was observed a few times. V and J are TRBV19 and TRBJ1-6; D ambiguous. Per germline, CDR1 LNHDA and CDR2 SQIVND (reference sequence). Trimming removed 9 bases from V and 4 bases from J, with 10 bases in between. The CDR3 totals 13 residues. CDR3 region: CASHRDYNSPLHF. In DNA form, the CDR3 reads TGTGCCAGCCACCGGGATTATAATTCACCCCTCCACTTT.

This clonotype was counted ten times or more. J is TRBJ1-3 and V is TRBV4-1; 7 nucleotides align to TRBD1. Germline loops: CDR1 MGHRA, CDR2 YSYEKL. Unmatched junction bases numbered 4, after V lost 5 bases and J lost 0 bases. The CDR3 is 15 residues long. CDR3 nucleotide sequence: TGCGCCAGCAGCGTCAGGGACAGCTCTGGAAACACCATATATTTT. It translates to CASSVRDSSGNTIYF.

This clonotype was seen many times. The gene calls are TRBV12-3 or TRBV12-4 and TRBJ1-1; D might be TRBD1 (5 bases). Trimming stripped 5 bases from V and 0 bases from J, with 16 bases between. CDR3 size: 16 residues. In DNA, the CDR3 is TGTGCCAGCAGTCTCGGACACCGAATCATGAACACTGAAGCTTTCTTT. It yields the protein CASSLGHRIMNTEAFF.

V usage is TRBV12-3 or TRBV12-4 and J usage is TRBJ2-3, with 9 bases aligning to TRBD1. The V and J ends lost 4 bases and 2 bases, in that order; junction bases with no gene match: 4. This CDR3 comprises 15 residues. The CDR3 coding sequence is TGTGCCAGCAGTTCAGGACAGGGGATCACAGATACGCAGTATTTT. The encoded protein is CASSSGQGITDTQYF.